Shown below are 22 T cell receptor beta chains from a single sample sequenced in a study of cytomegalovirus exposure and HLA in healthy donors. The assay was immunoSEQ multiplex PCR, and TCRdb's table has in-frame clones only and misses some. Here the sample spans some 210,000 clones, 83% being singletons. The sequenced material came from PBMCs. The receptor source for this set is a woman between 18 and 29 years old in good health and CMV-seronegative.

The gene calls are TRBV11-2 and TRBJ2-7, with D perhaps being TRBD1 or TRBD2 (5 bases each). There are 13 residues in the CDR3. Germline values: CDR1 SGHAT, CDR2 FQNNGV. Trimming shortened V by 4 bases and J by 5 bases, and 12 bases separated the two germline ends. The CDR3 DNA is TGTGCCAGCAGCTCGGGACGGCCGAACGAGCAGTACTTC. This sequence encodes CASSSGRPNEQYF.

The chain links TRBV27 to TRBJ2-3; TRBD2 matches at 8 bases. Per the germline V gene, CDR1 is MNHEY and CDR2 is SMNVEV (reference sequence). The CDR3 runs to 15 residues. J gave up 1 base and V 5 bases, and 5 bases lay outside the gene matches. CDR3 nucleotide sequence: TGTGCCAGCAGTCGGGGACTAGAGCGCACAGATACGCAGTATTTT. Translation gives CASSRGLERTDTQYF.

The gene calls are TRBV10-3 and TRBJ1-4, with D tentatively TRBD1 (5 bases). CDR1 is ENHRY and CDR2 is SYGVKD in the germline V gene. The CDR3 contains 15 residues. Trimming left V 0 bases short and J 4 bases short, with 9 bases between. The CDR3 DNA reads as TGTGCCATCAGTGAGTCGACAGACGTTAATGAAAAACTGTTTTTT. Translation: CAISESTDVNEKLFF.

This clone has a handful of counts. The rearrangement links TRBV6-5 to TRBJ1-5; 9 positions match TRBD1. The V gene's germline CDR1 is MNHEY and CDR2 SVGAGI. Unmatched junction bases numbered 6, after V lost 6 bases and J lost 3 bases. This CDR3 spans 15 amino acids. CDR3 sequence reads: CASRVDRGINQPQHF. For the CDR3, the DNA is TGTGCCAGCAGGGTCGACAGGGGGATCAATCAGCCCCAGCATTTT.

Only one count was recorded for this clone. This chain links TRBV6-5 with TRBJ2-1; 7 positions match TRBD2. This CDR3 has 14 amino acids. Trimming took 5 bases from V and 12 from J; bases not matched to a gene: 13. Germline lookup yields CDR1 MNHEY and CDR2 SVGAGI. This chain's CDR3 is CASSAWSRGSAQFF. DNA for the CDR3: TGTGCCAGCAGTGCCTGGAGCCGCGGGAGTGCGCAGTTCTTC.

This clone occurred a few times. The chain uses TRBV6-1 and TRBJ2-7; D is perhaps TRBD1 or TRBD2 (5 bases each). The germline V gene encodes CDR1 MNHNS and CDR2 SASEGT. The V end was cut by 1 base, the J end by 8 bases, with 9 bases between. The CDR3 totals 12 residues. Here the CDR3 DNA reads TGTGCCAGCAGTGAAGGACGGGGCAAGCAGTACTTC. The encoded protein is CASSEGRGKQYF.

There are a few counts of this clone. This chain connects TRBV29-1 to TRBJ2-2; TRBD1 agrees at 7 bases. The CDR3 length is 14 residues. J lost 0 bases, V lost 7 bases, and 5 bases had no gene match. In germline, CDR1 is SQVTM, CDR2 ANQGSEA. In DNA form, the CDR3 reads TGCAGCGCCCGGACAGGATCGAACACCGGGGAGCTGTTTTTT. Amino acids: CSARTGSNTGELFF.

The V gene is TRBV6-5, the J gene TRBJ1-2; 9 bases align to TRBD1. Germline assignment: CDR1 MNHEY and CDR2 SVGAGI. The CDR3 sequence is 14 residues long. V was pared by 6 bases and J by 4 bases, with 6 bases of the junction left unmatched. This chain's CDR3 is CASRQDRGPYGYTF. In DNA, the CDR3 is TGTGCCAGCAGACAGGACAGGGGACCCTATGGCTACACCTTC.

The chain employs TRBV6-1 and TRBJ2-3; TRBD2 matches at 8 bases. The CDR3 runs 15 residues. Germline-derived CDR1 and CDR2 are MNHNS and SASEGT. J gave up 4 bases and V 6 bases, and 9 bases lay outside the gene matches. The CDR3 DNA sequence: TGTGCCAGCAGGCCAGCGGGAGCAGGGGCAGATACGCAGTATTTT. Translated, it gives CASRPAGAGADTQYF.

CDR3 in amino acids: CASSTRQGTNYGYTF. The CDR3, as DNA: TGTGCCAGCAGCACGCGACAGGGCACTAACTATGGCTACACCTTC. The rearrangement joins TRBV11-2 to TRBJ1-2; 7 nucleotides agree with TRBD1. The length of the CDR3 is 15 residues. The V gene end was trimmed by 5 bases and the J gene end by 0 bases; junction bases not matched to a gene: 6. Germline V gives CDR1 SGHAT, CDR2 FQNNGV.

The V gene is TRBV30, the J gene TRBJ1-5; TRBD1 might be the D (6 bases). Trimming shortened V by 2 bases and J by 1 base, and 15 bases separated the two germline ends. This CDR3 is built from 16 residues. CDR1 and CDR2 from the germline V gene are GTSNPN and SVGIG (reference sequence). The CDR3, as DNA: TGTGCCTGGAGTTCCCCTCGGACAGCGAGCAATCAGCCCCAGCATTTT. Its translation: CAWSSPRTASNQPQHF. The full variable domain, completed using reference TRBV30 and TRBJ1-5, is SQTIHQWPATLVQPVGSPLSLECTVEGTSNPNLYWYRQAAGRGLQLLFYSVGIGQISSEVPQNLSASRPQDRQFILSSKKLLLSDSGFYLCAWSSPRTASNQPQHFGDGTRLSIL.

The CDR3 is CASSSGLVGYTF. The CDR3 nucleotides are TGCGCCAGCAGCTCCGGACTAGTGGGCTACACCTTC. The chain recombines TRBV5-1 with TRBJ1-2; D gene unclear. The CDR3 has 12 amino acids. Germline CDR1 reads SGHRS; CDR2 reads YFSETQ. V was shortened by 3 bases and J by 8 bases, with 11 bases between the two germline ends.

The chain links TRBV2 to TRBJ1-5; TRBD1 might be the D (6 bases). CDR1 is SNHLY and CDR2 is FYNNEI in the germline V gene. The CDR3 has 13 amino acids. V lost 7 bases and J 3 bases, leaving 10 bases between the germline ends. Written as DNA, the CDR3 is TGTGCCAGCACAGGGGAGAACAATCAGCCCCAGCATTTT. It encodes CASTGENNQPQHF.

V gene TRBV9 combines with J gene TRBJ1-1; a weak D match, TRBD1 (6 bases). CDR1 and CDR2 (germline): SGDLS, YYNGEE. The CDR3 has 14 residues. The ends were cut back, 2 bases at V and 6 bases at J, with 14 bases in the middle. The CDR3 DNA is TGTGCCAGCAGCGTTACAGGGAGTAGAGCTGAAGCTTTCTTT. Protein product: CASSVTGSRAEAFF.

This chain joins TRBV6-1 and TRBJ1-1; 10 bases agree with TRBD1. Trimming cost V 3 bases and J 4 bases; bases outside gene matches: 8. Germline V gene lookup returns CDR1 MNHNS and CDR2 SASEGT. The CDR3 loop spans 16 amino acids. The CDR3 loop is CASSDAGTGVSTEAFF. The CDR3 region has the DNA TGTGCCAGCAGTGACGCCGGGACAGGGGTTAGCACTGAAGCTTTCTTT.

The V and J genes are TRBV27 and TRBJ2-5; TRBD1 agrees at 11 bases. J gave up 5 bases and V 4 bases, and 9 bases lay outside the gene matches. Germline V gene sequence: CDR1 MNHEY, CDR2 SMNVEV (reference sequence). This CDR3 is 16 amino acids long. DNA of the CDR3: TGTGCCAGCAGTTCCCTTGGGACAGGGGGTTTGGAGACCCAGTACTTC. Its protein is CASSSLGTGGLETQYF.

This chain connects TRBV27 to TRBJ2-7; 7 bases map to TRBD2. From germline, CDR1 is MNHEY and CDR2 SMNVEV (reference sequence). Trimming removed 4 bases from V and 4 bases from J; junction bases left unmatched: 10. The CDR3 extends over 15 amino acids. The CDR3 loop is CASSYREVLRYEQYF. Written as DNA, the CDR3 is TGTGCCAGCAGTTACCGGGAGGTTTTGCGATACGAGCAGTACTTC.

V is TRBV13 and J is TRBJ1-2, with 8 bases matching TRBD1. This CDR3 comprises 12 residues. V gave up 5 bases and J gave up 13 bases; unmatched junction bases: 9. Germline CDR1 is PRHDT and CDR2 is FYEKMQ (reference sequence). The DNA of the CDR3 is TGTGCCAGCAGCCCTTGGACAGGGCGGTTCACCTTC. Its protein is CASSPWTGRFTF.

This clone was found a few times. The gene calls are TRBV7-9 and TRBJ2-3; weak D call: TRBD2 (5 bases). V was shortened by 6 bases and J by 4 bases, with 8 bases between the two germline ends. The CDR3 length is 12 residues. Germline CDR1 reads SEHNR; CDR2 reads FQNEAQ (reference sequence). CDR3 loop: CASSALADTQYF. The CDR3, as DNA: TGTGCCAGCAGTGCACTAGCAGATACGCAGTATTTT.

V gene TRBV19 combines with J gene TRBJ2-7, with 7 bases matching TRBD1. The V gene's germline CDR1 is LNHDA and CDR2 SQIVND (reference sequence). J gave up 2 bases and V 6 bases, and 7 bases lay outside the gene matches. The CDR3 extends over 14 amino acids. CDR3 nucleotides: TGTGCCAGTAGCTCCGCCGGGACAGCCTACGAGCAGTACTTC. Translated: CASSSAGTAYEQYF.

This chain joins TRBV25-1 and TRBJ2-1; D call uncertain. The CDR3 has 14 amino acids. V was cut by 0 bases and J by 8 bases, with 11 bases left in between. Looked up from germline, CDR1 is MGHDK and CDR2 is SYGVNS. CDR3: CASSEYSVGDEQFF. CDR3 nucleotide sequence: TGTGCCAGCAGTGAATATTCGGTAGGCGATGAGCAGTTCTTC.

The chain links TRBV19 to TRBJ2-5; TRBD1 matches 10 bases. Germline CDR1 and CDR2: LNHDA and SQIVND (reference sequence). The CDR3 extends over 17 amino acids. The V segment lost 3 bases and the J segment 3 bases; nucleotides outside the gene matches: 10. DNA of the CDR3: TGTGCCAGTAGTATTATCCCGCGACAGGGGGCAAAAGAGACCCAGTACTTC. Translating gives CASSIIPRQGAKETQYF. Full variable domain (remainder filled in from reference TRBV19 and TRBJ2-5): DGGITQSPKYLFRKEGQNVTLSCEQNLNHDAMYWYRQDPGQGLRLIYYSQIVNDFQKGDIAEGYSVSREKKESFPLTVTSAQKNPTAFYLCASSIIPRQGAKETQYFGPGTRLLVL.